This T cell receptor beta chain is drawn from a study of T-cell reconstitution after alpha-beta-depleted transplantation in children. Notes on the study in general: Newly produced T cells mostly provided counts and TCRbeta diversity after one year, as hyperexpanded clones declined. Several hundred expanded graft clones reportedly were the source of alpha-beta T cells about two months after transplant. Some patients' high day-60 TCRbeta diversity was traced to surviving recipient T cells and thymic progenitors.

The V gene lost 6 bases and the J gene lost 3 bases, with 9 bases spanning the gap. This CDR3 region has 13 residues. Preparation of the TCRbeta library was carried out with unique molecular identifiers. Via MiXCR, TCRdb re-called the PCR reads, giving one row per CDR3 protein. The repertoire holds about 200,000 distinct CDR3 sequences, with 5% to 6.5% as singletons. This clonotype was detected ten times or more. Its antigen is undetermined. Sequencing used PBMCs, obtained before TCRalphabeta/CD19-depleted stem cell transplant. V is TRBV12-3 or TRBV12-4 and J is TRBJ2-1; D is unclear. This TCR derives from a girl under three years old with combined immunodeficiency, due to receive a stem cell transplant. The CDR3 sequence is CASSSYDYNEQFF. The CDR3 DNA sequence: TGTGCCAGCAGCTCATATGACTACAATGAGCAGTTCTTC.